This T cell receptor beta chain was observed in a study of T cells in Graves' hyperthyroidism and ophthalmopathy. Study-wide results and caveats: Within blood appeared most thyroid clonotypes that had expanded above 0.001.

The V end was cut by 4 bases, the J end by 6 bases, with 12 bases between. This CDR3 spans 13 amino acids. Looked up from germline, CDR1 is DFQATT and CDR2 is SNEGSKA (reference sequence). There were TCR beta CDR3 regions amplified from RNA transcripts. HTBI primers were used for first-round RT-PCR of the TCR CDR3. MiXCR was run by TCRdb on the multiplex PCR reads, yielding one entry per CDR3 protein. The profile shows hundreds of thousands of distinct CDR3 sequences, roughly 22% of them singletons. This clonotype has only a few counts. Its antigen remains unidentified. The clonotype comes from a woman aged 65 to 85 with Graves' ophthalmopathy. The chain is built from TRBV20-1 and TRBJ2-2, with D unresolved. The specimen sequenced was blood. The CDR3 bases are TGCAGTGCTACCGTGACTCGCCCCGGGGAGCTGTTTTTT. Its protein is CSATVTRPGELFF.